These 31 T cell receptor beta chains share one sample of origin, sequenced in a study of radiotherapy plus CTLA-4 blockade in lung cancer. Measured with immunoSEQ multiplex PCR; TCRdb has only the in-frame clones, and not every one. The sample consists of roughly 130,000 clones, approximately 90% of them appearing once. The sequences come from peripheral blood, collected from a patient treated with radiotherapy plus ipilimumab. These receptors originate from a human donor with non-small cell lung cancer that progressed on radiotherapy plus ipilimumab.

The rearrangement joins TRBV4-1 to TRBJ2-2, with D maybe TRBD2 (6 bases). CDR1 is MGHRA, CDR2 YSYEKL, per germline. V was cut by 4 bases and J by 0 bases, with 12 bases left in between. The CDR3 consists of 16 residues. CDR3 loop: CASSPPVAANTGELFF. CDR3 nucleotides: TGCGCCAGCAGCCCTCCAGTAGCGGCGAACACCGGGGAGCTGTTTTTT.

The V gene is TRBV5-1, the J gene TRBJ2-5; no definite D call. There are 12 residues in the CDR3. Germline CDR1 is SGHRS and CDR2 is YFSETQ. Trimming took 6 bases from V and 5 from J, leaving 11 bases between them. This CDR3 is CASKESWETQYF. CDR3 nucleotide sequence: TGCGCCAGCAAAGAGTCCTGGGAGACCCAGTACTTC.

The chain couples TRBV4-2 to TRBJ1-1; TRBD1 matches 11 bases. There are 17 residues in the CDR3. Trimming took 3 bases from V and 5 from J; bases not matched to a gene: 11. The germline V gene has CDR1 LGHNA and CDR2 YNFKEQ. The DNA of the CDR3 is TGTGCCAGCAGCCAGGCCCGCCCGGGACAGGGGGTTACTGAAGCTTTCTTT. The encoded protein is CASSQARPGQGVTEAFF.

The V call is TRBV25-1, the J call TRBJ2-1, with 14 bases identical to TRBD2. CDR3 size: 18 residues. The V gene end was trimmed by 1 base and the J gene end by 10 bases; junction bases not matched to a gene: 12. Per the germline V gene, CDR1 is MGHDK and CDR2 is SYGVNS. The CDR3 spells CASSEWDRLAGGPGEQFF. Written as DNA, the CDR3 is TGTGCCAGCAGTGAATGGGACCGACTAGCGGGAGGGCCGGGGGAGCAGTTCTTC.

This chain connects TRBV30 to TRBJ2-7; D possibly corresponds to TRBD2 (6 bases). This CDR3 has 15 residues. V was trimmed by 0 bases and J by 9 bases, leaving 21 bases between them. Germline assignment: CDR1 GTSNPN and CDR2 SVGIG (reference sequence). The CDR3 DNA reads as TGTGCCTGGAGTGTAGGGCTAGCGCGAGGGCAATGGCAGTACTTC. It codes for CAWSVGLARGQWQYF.

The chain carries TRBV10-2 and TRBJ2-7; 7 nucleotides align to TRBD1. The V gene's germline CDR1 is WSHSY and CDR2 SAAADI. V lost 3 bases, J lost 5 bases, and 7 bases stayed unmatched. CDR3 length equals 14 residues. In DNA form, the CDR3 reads TGCGCCAGCAGTGATCAGGGGGTCGGCAACGAGCAGTACTTC. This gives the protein CASSDQGVGNEQYF.

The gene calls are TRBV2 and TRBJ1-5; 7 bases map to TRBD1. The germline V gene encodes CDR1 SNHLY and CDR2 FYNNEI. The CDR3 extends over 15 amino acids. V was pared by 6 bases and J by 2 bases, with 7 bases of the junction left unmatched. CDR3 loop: CASRTGRLGNQPQHF. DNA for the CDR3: TGTGCCAGCAGGACAGGGAGGCTCGGCAATCAGCCCCAGCATTTT.

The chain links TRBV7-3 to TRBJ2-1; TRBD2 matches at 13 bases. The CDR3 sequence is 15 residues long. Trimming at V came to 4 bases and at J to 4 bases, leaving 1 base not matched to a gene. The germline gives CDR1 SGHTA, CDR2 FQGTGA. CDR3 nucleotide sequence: TGTGCCAGCAGCTCGGGACTAGCGGGGTACAATGAGCAGTTCTTC. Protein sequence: CASSSGLAGYNEQFF. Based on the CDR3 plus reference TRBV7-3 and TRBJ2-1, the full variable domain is GAGVSQTPSNKVTEKGKYVELRCDPISGHTALYWYRQSLGQGPEFLIYFQGTGAADDSGLPNDRFFAVRPEGSVSTLKIQRTERGDSAVYLCASSSGLAGYNEQFFGPGTRLTVL.

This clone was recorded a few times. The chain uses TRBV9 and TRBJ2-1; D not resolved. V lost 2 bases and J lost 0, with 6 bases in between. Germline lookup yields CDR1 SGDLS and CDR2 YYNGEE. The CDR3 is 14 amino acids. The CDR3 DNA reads TGTGCCAGCAGCGTTGTAAGCTCCTACAATGAGCAGTTCTTC. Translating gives CASSVVSSYNEQFF.

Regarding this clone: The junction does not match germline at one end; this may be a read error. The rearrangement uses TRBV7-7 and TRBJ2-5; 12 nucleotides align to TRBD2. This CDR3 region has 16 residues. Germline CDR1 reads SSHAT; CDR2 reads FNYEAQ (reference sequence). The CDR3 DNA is TGTGCTAGCAGCTTAGGCCTGGGACTAGCGGGAGAGACCCAGTACTTC. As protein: CASSLGLGLAGETQYF.

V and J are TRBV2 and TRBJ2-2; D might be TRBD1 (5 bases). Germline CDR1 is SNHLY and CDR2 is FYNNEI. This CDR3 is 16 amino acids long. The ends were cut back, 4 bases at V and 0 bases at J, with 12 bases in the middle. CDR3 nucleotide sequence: TGTGCCAGCAGTGCAGGGTTAGAAGCGAACACCGGGGAGCTGTTTTTT. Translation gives CASSAGLEANTGELFF.

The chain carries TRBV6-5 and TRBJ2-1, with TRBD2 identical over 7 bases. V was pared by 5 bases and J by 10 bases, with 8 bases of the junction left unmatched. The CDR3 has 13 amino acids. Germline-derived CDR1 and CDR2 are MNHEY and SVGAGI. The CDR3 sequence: CASSRPSGGEQFF. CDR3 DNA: TGTGCCAGCAGTCGACCCTCGGGGGGAGAGCAGTTCTTC.

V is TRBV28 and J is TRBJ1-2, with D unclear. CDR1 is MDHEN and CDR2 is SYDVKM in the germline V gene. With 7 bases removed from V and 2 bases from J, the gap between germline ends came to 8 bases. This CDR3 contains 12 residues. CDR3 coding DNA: TGTGCCAGCACGGGGATGAACTATGGCTACACCTTC. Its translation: CASTGMNYGYTF.

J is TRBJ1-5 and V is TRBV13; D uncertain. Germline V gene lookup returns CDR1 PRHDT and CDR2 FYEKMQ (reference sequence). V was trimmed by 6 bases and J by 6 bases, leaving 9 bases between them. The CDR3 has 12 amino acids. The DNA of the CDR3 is TGTGCCAGCAGTTACGGAGGTCAGCCCCAGCATTTT. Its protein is CASSYGGQPQHF.

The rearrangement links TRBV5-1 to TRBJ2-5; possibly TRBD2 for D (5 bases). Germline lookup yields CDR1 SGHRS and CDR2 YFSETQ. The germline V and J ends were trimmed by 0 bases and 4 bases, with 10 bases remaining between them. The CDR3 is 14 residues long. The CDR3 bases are TGCGCCAGCAGCTTGGCACTAGGTGGAGAGACCCAGTACTTC. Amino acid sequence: CASSLALGGETQYF.

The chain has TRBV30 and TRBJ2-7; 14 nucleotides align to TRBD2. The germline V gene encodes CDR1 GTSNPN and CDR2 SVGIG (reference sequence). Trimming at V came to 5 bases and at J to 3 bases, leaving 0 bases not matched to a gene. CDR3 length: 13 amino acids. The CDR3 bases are TGTGCCTGGGGGACTAGCGGGAGCTACGAGCAGTACTTC. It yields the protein CAWGTSGSYEQYF.

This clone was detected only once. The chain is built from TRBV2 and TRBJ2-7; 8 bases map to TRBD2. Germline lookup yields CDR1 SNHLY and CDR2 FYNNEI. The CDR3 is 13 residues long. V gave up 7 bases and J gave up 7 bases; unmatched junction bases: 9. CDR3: CASKGLGVGEQYF. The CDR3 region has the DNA TGTGCCAGCAAGGGACTAGGGGTGGGGGAGCAGTACTTC.

This CDR3 reads CASSISHRGPNSYNEQFF. DNA for the CDR3: TGTGCCAGTAGTATTTCACACAGGGGGCCTAATTCATACAATGAGCAGTTCTTC. This chain links TRBV19 with TRBJ2-1; 9 nucleotides match TRBD1. Germline V gives CDR1 LNHDA, CDR2 SQIVND (reference sequence). The V and J ends lost 3 bases and 4 bases, in that order; junction bases with no gene match: 13. The CDR3 length is 18 residues.

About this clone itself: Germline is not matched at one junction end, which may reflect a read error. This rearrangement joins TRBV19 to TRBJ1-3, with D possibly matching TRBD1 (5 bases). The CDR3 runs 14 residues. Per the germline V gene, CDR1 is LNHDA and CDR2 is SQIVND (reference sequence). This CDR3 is CASSIAGLGNTIYF. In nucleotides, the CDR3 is TGTGCCAGCAGTATCGCAGGGCTTGGAAACACCATATATTTT.

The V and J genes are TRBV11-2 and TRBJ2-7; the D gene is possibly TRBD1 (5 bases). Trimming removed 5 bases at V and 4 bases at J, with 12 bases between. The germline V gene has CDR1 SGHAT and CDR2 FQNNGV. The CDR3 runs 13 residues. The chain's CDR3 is CASSQDSRYEQYF. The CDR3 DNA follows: TGTGCCAGCAGCCAAGACAGTCGTTACGAGCAGTACTTC.

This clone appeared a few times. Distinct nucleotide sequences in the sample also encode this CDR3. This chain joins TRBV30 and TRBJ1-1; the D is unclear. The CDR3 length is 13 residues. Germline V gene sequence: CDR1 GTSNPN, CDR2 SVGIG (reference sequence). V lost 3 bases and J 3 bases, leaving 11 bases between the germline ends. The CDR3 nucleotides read TGTGCCTGGAGCCGCTCCCCGGACACTGAAGCTTTCTTT. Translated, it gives CAWSRSPDTEAFF. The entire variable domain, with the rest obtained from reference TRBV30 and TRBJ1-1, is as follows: SQTIHQWPATLVQPVGSPLSLECTVEGTSNPNLYWYRQAAGRGLQLLFYSVGIGQISSEVPQNLSASRPQDRQFILSSKKLLLSDSGFYLCAWSRSPDTEAFFGQGTRLTVV.

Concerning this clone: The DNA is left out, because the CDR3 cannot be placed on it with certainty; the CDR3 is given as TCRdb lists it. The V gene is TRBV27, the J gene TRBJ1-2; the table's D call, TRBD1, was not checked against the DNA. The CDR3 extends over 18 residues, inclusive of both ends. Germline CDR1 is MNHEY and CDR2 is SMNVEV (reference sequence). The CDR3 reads CASSQTFFGQGGNYGYTF.

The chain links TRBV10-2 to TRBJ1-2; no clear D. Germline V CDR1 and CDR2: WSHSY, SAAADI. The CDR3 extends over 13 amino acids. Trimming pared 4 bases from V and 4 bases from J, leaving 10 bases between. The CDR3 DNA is TGCGCCAGCAGTGGGACCAAAATCTATGGCTACACCTTC. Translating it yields CASSGTKIYGYTF.

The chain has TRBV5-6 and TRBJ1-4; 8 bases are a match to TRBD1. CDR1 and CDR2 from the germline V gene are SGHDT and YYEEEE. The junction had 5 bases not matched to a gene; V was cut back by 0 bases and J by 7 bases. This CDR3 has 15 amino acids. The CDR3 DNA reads TGTGCCAGCAGCTTGGTCAGGGGGCGAGGTGAAAAACTGTTTTTT. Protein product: CASSLVRGRGEKLFF.

CDR3 DNA: TGCGCCAGTAGGGCGGCTGGTACTTCCGGCTACACCTTC. Translating gives CASRAAGTSGYTF. J is TRBJ1-2 and V is TRBV5-1; D gene uncertain. The germline V gene has CDR1 SGHRS and CDR2 YFSETQ. The V end lost 8 bases, the J end lost 8 bases, and 19 bases lay between the germline ends. The CDR3 contains 13 residues.

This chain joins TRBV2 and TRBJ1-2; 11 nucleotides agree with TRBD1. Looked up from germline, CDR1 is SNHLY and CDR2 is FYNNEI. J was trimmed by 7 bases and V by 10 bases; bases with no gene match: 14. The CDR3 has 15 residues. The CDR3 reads CATPPVPGTGGGYTF. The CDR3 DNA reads TGTGCCACACCCCCGGTCCCCGGGACAGGGGGTGGCTACACCTTC.

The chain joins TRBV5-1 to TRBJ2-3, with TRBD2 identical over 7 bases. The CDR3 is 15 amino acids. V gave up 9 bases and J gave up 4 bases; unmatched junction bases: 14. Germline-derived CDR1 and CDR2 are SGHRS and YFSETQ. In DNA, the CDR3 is TGCGCCACTACCTTTCTGGGAGGGCCGGCAGATACGCAGTATTTT. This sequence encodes CATTFLGGPADTQYF.

CDR3 in amino acids: CASSLLGLQETQYF. The CDR3, as DNA: TGCGCCAGCAGCTTGCTAGGCCTTCAAGAGACCCAGTACTTC. This chain connects TRBV5-1 to TRBJ2-5; D is uncertain. This CDR3 is 14 amino acids long. CDR1 SGHRS and CDR2 YFSETQ come from the germline V gene. Trimming removed 1 base from V and 2 bases from J, with 9 bases in between.

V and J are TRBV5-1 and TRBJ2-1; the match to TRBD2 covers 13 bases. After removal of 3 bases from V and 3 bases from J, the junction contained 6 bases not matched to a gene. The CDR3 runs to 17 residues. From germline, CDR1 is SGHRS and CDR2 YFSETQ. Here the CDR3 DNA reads TGCGCCAGCAGCTCCGGGACTAGCGGGGAAATCTACAATGAGCAGTTCTTC. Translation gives CASSSGTSGEIYNEQFF.

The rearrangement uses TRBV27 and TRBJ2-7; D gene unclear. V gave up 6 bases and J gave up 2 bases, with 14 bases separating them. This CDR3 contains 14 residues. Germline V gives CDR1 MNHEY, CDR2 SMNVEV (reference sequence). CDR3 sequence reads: CASREISSTYEQYF. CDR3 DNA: TGTGCCAGCAGGGAGATCTCCTCTACCTACGAGCAGTACTTC.

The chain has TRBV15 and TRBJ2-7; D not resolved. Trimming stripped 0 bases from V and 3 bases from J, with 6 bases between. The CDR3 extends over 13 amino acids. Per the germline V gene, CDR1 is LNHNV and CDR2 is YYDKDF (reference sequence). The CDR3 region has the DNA TGTGCCACCAGCAGAGATCTGAGCTACGAGCAGTACTTC. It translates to CATSRDLSYEQYF. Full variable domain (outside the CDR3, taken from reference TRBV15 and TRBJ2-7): DAMVIQNPRYQVTQFGKPVTLSCSQTLNHNVMYWYQQKSSQAPKLLFHYYDKDFNNEADTPDNFQSRRPNTSFCFLDIRSPGLGDTAMYLCATSRDLSYEQYFGPGTRLTVT.